Below, 2 T cell receptor beta chains from the same sample are listed, as sequenced in a study of blood T cell repertoires in COVID-19 (dated by TCRdb to the early 2020s). The library was made by the immunoSEQ multiplex PCR assay. TCRdb retrieved this table from immuneACCESS and kept in-frame rearrangements only. Not all clones are present; in checked studies, unresolved V genes account for under half, and no reason is known for the remainder. This sample has 250,000 to 350,000 clones in its table, and approximately 88% of those were observed once. The ten largest account for roughly 1.6% of the sample. Sequenced material: peripheral blood. The origin of the receptors is a human donor with COVID-19, enrolled during active disease. The donor label of this sample is uncertain.

The table lists this clone with a few counts. This chain uses TRBV12-5 with TRBJ1-1; 7 bases match TRBD1. Per the germline V gene, CDR1 is LGHNT and CDR2 is FRNRAP. Trimming at V came to 2 bases and at J to 4 bases, leaving 7 bases not matched to a gene. The CDR3 covers 15 residues. CDR3 protein: CASGLSTGYPTEAFF. As DNA, the CDR3 is TGTGCTAGTGGTTTGTCGACAGGGTACCCCACTGAAGCTTTCTTT.

Here the CDR3 DNA reads TGTGCCAGCCAGGCCAGCGGTATGCCGGGCGTGAATTCACCCCTCCACTTT. It codes for CASQASGMPGVNSPLHF. The chain couples TRBV28 to TRBJ1-6, with no clear D. The CDR3 has 17 amino acids. Germline V gene lookup returns CDR1 MDHEN and CDR2 SYDVKM. Trimming cost V 8 bases and J 7 bases, with 24 bases left between them.